A single TCR beta chain is shown here with its context. As yet, its antigen is unknown. TCRdb reanalysed the 5' RACE reads using MiXCR and keeps one entry per CDR3 protein. The sample has about 220,000 distinct CDR3 sequences; around 25% are singletons. This sample is part of a study of CD8 T cells in ankylosing spondylitis. Study findings and constraints: Certain motif variants had earlier been reported in reactive arthritis synovial fluid and blood.

The CDR3 is made up of 13 amino acids. Germline CDR1 is MNHNY and CDR2 is SVGAGI (reference sequence). V lost 2 bases to trimming and J lost 4 bases, with 5 bases between them. The sample consisted of blood, either unsorted or a sorted T cell fraction (not recorded which). The chain combines TRBV6-6 with TRBJ2-2; D gene ambiguous. The receptor's source is a male donor with ankylosing spondylitis or in good health (not recorded which). The CDR3 nucleotides read TGTGCCAGCAGTTACACGGTCACCGGGGAGCTGTTTTTT. Its protein product is CASSYTVTGELFF.